These 22 T cell receptor beta chains originate from one sample sequenced in a study of blood T cells in healthy people across ages. Using a J-beta primer mix together with a sample-barcoded 5' primer, a second PCR was run for roughly 7 to 11 cycles. MiXCR was run by TCRdb on the 5' RACE reads, yielding one entry per CDR3 protein. The sample contains 750,000 to 950,000 distinct CDR3 sequences, about 27% of which appear only once. This sample was shared with a second study, whose subject was T cells of mothers and their children.

Sequencing was carried out using blood. The receptors were sampled from a woman aged 40-49 years in good health.

This chain links TRBV10-3 with TRBJ2-3, with a tentative D call TRBD1 (5 bases). The DNA end is a closer match to TRBJ1-5, so the J assignment may be wrong. The CDR3 has 15 residues. CDR1 and CDR2 from the germline V gene are ENHRY and SYGVKD. CDR3 sequence reads: CAISESRQTNQPQHF. DNA for the CDR3: TGTGCCATCAGTGAGTCGAGACAGACCAATCAGCCCCAGCATTTT.

This clonotype was found a few times. The rearrangement joins TRBV7-2 to TRBJ2-7; D uncertain. Germline V gives CDR1 SGHTA, CDR2 FQGNSA. Trimming stripped 1 base from V and 5 bases from J, with 9 bases between. The CDR3 has 13 residues. CDR3 in amino acids: CASSLVLPHEQYF. Written as DNA, the CDR3 is TGTGCCAGCAGCTTAGTCCTTCCCCACGAGCAGTACTTC.

The DNA for the CDR3 is TGTGCCAGCAGCCTGAGTTTCGGGTATGGCTACACCTTC. Protein product: CASSLSFGYGYTF. The rearrangement joins TRBV7-2 to TRBJ1-2; D not resolved. V lost 5 bases to trimming and J lost 5 bases, with 12 bases between them. Germline CDR1 reads SGHTA; CDR2 reads FQGNSA. The CDR3 covers 13 residues.

This clonotype occurred a few times. This chain links TRBV12-3 or TRBV12-4 with TRBJ2-2, with 8 bases that match TRBD2. The CDR3 contains 13 residues. J gave up 3 bases and V 11 bases, and 5 bases lay outside the gene matches. CDR3 nucleotide sequence: TGTGCCCAAGGGCGGGGGGACACCGGGGAGCTGTTTTTT. The encoded protein is CAQGRGDTGELFF.

The chain is built from TRBV20-1 and TRBJ2-7; no clear D gene. Trimming stripped 0 bases from V and 5 bases from J, with 17 bases between. Germline V gene data show CDR1 as DFQATT and CDR2 as SNEGSKA (reference sequence). This CDR3 is 15 amino acids long. The CDR3 nucleotides are TGCAGTGCTAGAGATCGACTCCCGGCAAACAACGAGCAGTACTTC. Translation gives CSARDRLPANNEQYF.

The V and J genes are TRBV9 and TRBJ2-3; 8 bases align to TRBD2. The CDR3 runs 16 residues. The V and J ends lost 2 bases and 4 bases, in that order; junction bases with no gene match: 9. CDR1 SGDLS and CDR2 YYNGEE come from the germline V gene. DNA of the CDR3: TGTGCCAGCAGCGTTGGCGGCGGGGGGCGTCCAGATACGCAGTATTTT. Translated: CASSVGGGGRPDTQYF.

In the case of this clonotype: A read error may be the cause here, since a much bigger clone is one base away. CDR3: CASSYSRQNYDYTF. The CDR3 region has the DNA TGTGCCAGCAGTTACTCGAGACAGAACTATGACTACACCTTC. The rearrangement joins TRBV6-5 to TRBJ1-2; tentative D call: TRBD1 (5 bases). Germline V gene lookup returns CDR1 MNHEY and CDR2 SVGAGI. The CDR3 consists of 14 residues.

The gene calls are TRBV19 and TRBJ1-1; no reliable D call. This CDR3 is built from 13 residues. Germline V gene sequence: CDR1 LNHDA, CDR2 SQIVND (reference sequence). Trimming took 7 bases from V and 2 from J, leaving 11 bases between them. The CDR3 protein is CASNFNTNTEAFF. CDR3 DNA sequence: TGTGCCAGTAATTTCAACACAAACACTGAAGCTTTCTTT.

This clonotype was recorded once. A read error is possible here, since a much larger clone lies one base away. The CDR3 reads CASSKTLNTKAFF. The CDR3 DNA reads as TGTGCCAGCAGTAAAACCCTGAACACTAAAGCTTTCTTT. The J gene is TRBJ1-1, the V gene TRBV12-3 or TRBV12-4; unclear D gene. This CDR3 is 13 amino acids long.

V usage is TRBV20-1 and J usage is TRBJ1-5; perhaps TRBD1 as D (6 bases). Germline V gene sequence: CDR1 DFQATT, CDR2 SNEGSKA (reference sequence). Trimming shortened V by 6 bases and J by 0 bases, and 18 bases separated the two germline ends. The CDR3 runs 16 residues. CDR3 residues: CSAVRGASDSNQPQHF. The CDR3 DNA reads as TGCAGTGCCGTCCGGGGGGCCTCTGATAGCAATCAGCCCCAGCATTTT.

The table lists this clonotype with a count of one. The genes are TRBV27 and TRBJ2-3; D is ambiguous. CDR1 is MNHEY, CDR2 SMNVEV, per germline (reference sequence). V lost 8 bases to trimming and J lost 4 bases, with 13 bases between them. This CDR3 contains 13 residues. In nucleotides, the CDR3 is TGTGCCAGCGGAATTCAAGCAGCAGATACGCAGTATTTT. The encoded protein is CASGIQAADTQYF.

In this sample, this clonotype turned up many times. The chain has TRBV12-3 or TRBV12-4 and TRBJ1-2; TRBD1 matches at 8 bases. V shed 2 bases and J 5 bases; nucleotides not matched to a gene: 1. This CDR3 contains 13 residues. The CDR3 sequence is CASSLRTGYGYTF. Written as DNA, the CDR3 is TGTGCCAGCAGTTTAAGGACAGGGTATGGCTACACCTTC.

The chain couples TRBV20-1 to TRBJ2-4, with D possibly being TRBD2 (6 bases). Looked up from germline, CDR1 is DFQATT and CDR2 is SNEGSKA (reference sequence). The CDR3 extends over 16 amino acids. Trimming cost V 6 bases and J 13 bases, with 31 bases left between them. The CDR3 DNA reads TGCAGTGCCCTCAAGCCGGGACTCTTACTTAGCAATGAGCAGTACTTC. It specifies CSALKPGLLLSNEQYF.

V usage is TRBV12-3 or TRBV12-4 and J usage is TRBJ1-1; D is ambiguous. The CDR3 covers 12 residues. V shed 8 bases and J shed 3 bases, with 10 bases lying between them. The chain's CDR3 is CASAPGHTEAFF. For the CDR3, the DNA is TGTGCCAGCGCCCCCGGGCACACTGAAGCTTTCTTT.

The chain links TRBV4-1 to TRBJ1-6; 8 positions match TRBD1. V trimming: 4 bases; J trimming: 7 bases; junction bases outside the gene matches: 9. This CDR3 has 16 amino acids. CDR1 is MGHRA and CDR2 is YSYEKL in the germline V gene. This CDR3 is CASSPLGQGGNSPLHF. The CDR3 nucleotides read TGCGCCAGCAGCCCCCTAGGACAGGGAGGGAATTCACCCCTCCACTTT.

The V gene is TRBV27, the J gene TRBJ2-2; D may be TRBD1 (6 bases). Germline CDR1 is MNHEY and CDR2 is SMNVEV (reference sequence). CDR3 length: 16 amino acids. V was cut by 3 bases and J by 1 base, with 12 bases left in between. CDR3 sequence (DNA): TGTGCCAGCAGTTTCCGACAGGACAGGAACACCGGGGAGCTGTTTTTT. Its protein product is CASSFRQDRNTGELFF.

This clonotype was detected only a few times. The genes are TRBV7-6 and TRBJ2-1; D is perhaps TRBD1 or TRBD2 (5 bases each). The V gene's germline CDR1 is SGHVS and CDR2 FNYEAQ. This CDR3 comprises 18 residues. V shed 2 bases and J shed 5 bases, with 22 bases lying between them. This CDR3 reads CASSLRSARVYEDNEQFF. CDR3 nucleotide sequence: TGTGCCAGCAGCTTACGTAGCGCCAGGGTCTATGAGGACAATGAGCAGTTCTTC.

The V gene is TRBV6-6, the J gene TRBJ1-2; TRBD1 is a possible D gene (5 bases). CDR3 length: 15 residues. The V and J ends lost 6 bases and 4 bases respectively, with 18 bases between them. CDR1 and CDR2 (germline): MNHNY, SVGAGI (reference sequence). CDR3 sequence reads: CASSFLSGTSYGYTF. In DNA, the CDR3 is TGTGCCAGCAGCTTCCTATCCGGGACCTCCTATGGCTACACCTTC.

This clonotype has a handful of counts. The V and J genes are TRBV6-1 and TRBJ2-5; a weak D match, TRBD2 (6 bases). V shed 1 base and J shed 2 bases, with 14 bases lying between them. Looked up from germline, CDR1 is MNHNS and CDR2 is SASEGT. This CDR3 has 16 amino acids. The DNA for the CDR3 is TGTGCCAGCAGTGAAGGACTAGGGCCATCACAAGAGACCCAGTACTTC. This encodes CASSEGLGPSQETQYF.

The V gene is TRBV6-2 or TRBV6-3, the J gene TRBJ1-2; 7 nucleotides match TRBD1. CDR3 size: 14 residues. CDR1 is MNHEY and CDR2 is SVGEGT in the germline V gene. V gave up 2 bases and J gave up 2 bases; unmatched junction bases: 2. This CDR3 is CASSYTGQNYGYTF. For the CDR3, the DNA is TGTGCCAGCAGTTACACGGGACAGAACTATGGCTACACCTTC.

This clonotype has only a few counts. The CDR3, as DNA: TGTGCCAGCAGCGCCCAAGGCAATGAGCAGTACTTC. As protein: CASSAQGNEQYF. The chain is built from TRBV9 and TRBJ2-5; no clear D gene. Trimming cost V 3 bases and J 11 bases, with 14 bases left between them. CDR3 length: 12 amino acids. Germline lookup yields CDR1 SGDLS and CDR2 YYNGEE.

V usage is TRBV3-1 and J usage is TRBJ1-2; 8 positions agree with TRBD1. Germline trimming cut 3 bases from V and 5 bases from J; bases unmatched to any gene: 5. This CDR3 region has 14 residues. Looked up from germline, CDR1 is LGHDT and CDR2 is YNNKEL (reference sequence). The CDR3: CASSHWTGTYGYTF. CDR3 DNA: TGTGCCAGCAGCCATTGGACAGGGACTTATGGCTACACCTTC.